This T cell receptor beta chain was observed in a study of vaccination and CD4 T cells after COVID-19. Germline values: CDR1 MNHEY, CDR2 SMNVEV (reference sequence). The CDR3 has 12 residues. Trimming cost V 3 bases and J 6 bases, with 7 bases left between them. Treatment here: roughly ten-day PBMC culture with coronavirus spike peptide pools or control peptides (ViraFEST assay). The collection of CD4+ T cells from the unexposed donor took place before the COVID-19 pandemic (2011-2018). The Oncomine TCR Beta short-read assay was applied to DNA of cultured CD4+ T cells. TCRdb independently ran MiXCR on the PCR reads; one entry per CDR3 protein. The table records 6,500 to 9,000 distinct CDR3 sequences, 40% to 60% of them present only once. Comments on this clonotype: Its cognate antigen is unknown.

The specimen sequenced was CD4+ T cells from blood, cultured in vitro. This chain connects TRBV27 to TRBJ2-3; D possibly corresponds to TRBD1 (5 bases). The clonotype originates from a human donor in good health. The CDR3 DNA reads TGTGCCAGCAGTTTGCAGGGCGATACGCAGTATTTT. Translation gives CASSLQGDTQYF.